This entry features one T cell receptor (beta chain) sequence. Its antigen is as yet unknown. This entry belongs to a study of cytomegalovirus exposure and HLA in healthy donors. Across the whole study: In terms of ancestry, the Caucasian-associated cluster contained roughly 81% of the roughly 400 genotyped donors. Study results and caveats: Per a prior analysis, the majority of TCR beta V segments were productive roughly 87% or roughly 30% of the time. Researchers reported in a later analysis that a missense DCLRE1C variant was tied to TCR beta V- and J-gene trimming.

After removal of 2 bases from V and 2 bases from J, the junction contained 1 base not matched to a gene. Germline-derived CDR1 and CDR2 are SGHNT and YYREEE (reference sequence). The CDR3 consists of 15 residues. 60 Vbeta and 13 Jbeta primers were used in PCR. This table comes from immunoSEQ multiplex PCR, and its TCRdb copy is limited to in-frame clones, with some not included. The sample shows fewer than 150,000 clones, over 75% of them seen only once. The receptor comes from a male donor in good health and CMV-seronegative. The chain joins TRBV5-4 to TRBJ2-1; TRBD1 agrees at 10 bases. Specimen: PBMCs. Here the CDR3 reads CASSLGQGAYNEQFF. CDR3 DNA sequence: TGTGCCAGCAGCTTAGGACAGGGGGCCTACAATGAGCAGTTCTTC.